These 14 T cell receptor beta chains were all obtained from the same sample, sequenced in a study of cytomegalovirus exposure and HLA in healthy donors (dated by TCRdb to 2015 to 2018). Libraries were prepared through the immunoSEQ multiplex PCR assay. For the multiplex PCR, a mixture combining 60 forward primers for TCR Vbeta segments and 13 reverse primers for TCR Jbeta segments was used. TCRdb holds this immuneACCESS table with in-frame rearrangements only. Some clones are missing; in checked studies, unresolved V genes explain under half, and the rest has no known cause. This sample holds 30,000 to 40,000 clones; around nine tenths were observed only once. 2% to 3% of the sample comes from the top ten. The specimen sequenced was PBMCs. These receptors were taken from a woman under 30 in good health and CMV-seronegative.

This clone appeared a single time. The chain carries TRBV4-1 and TRBJ2-1; 11 positions match TRBD2. CDR1 is MGHRA, CDR2 YSYEKL, per germline. The length of the CDR3 is 15 residues. With V trimmed by 2 bases and J by 4 bases, 1 base remained unmatched. The CDR3 region is CASSQLAGGYNEQFF. The CDR3 DNA reads as TGCGCCAGCAGCCAACTAGCGGGAGGTTACAATGAGCAGTTCTTC.

The gene calls are TRBV7-3 and TRBJ1-2, with TRBD1 matching 8 bases. J lost 6 bases, V lost 5 bases, and 5 bases had no gene match. The CDR3 length is 13 residues. Germline loops: CDR1 SGHTA, CDR2 FQGTGA. CDR3 sequence (DNA): TGTGCCAGCAGCCCGCAGGGGGCCGATGGCTACACCTTC. Protein sequence: CASSPQGADGYTF. The full variable domain, with the rest looked up from reference TRBV7-3 and TRBJ1-2, is GAGVSQTPSNKVTEKGKYVELRCDPISGHTALYWYRQSLGQGPEFLIYFQGTGAADDSGLPNDRFFAVRPEGSVSTLKIQRTERGDSAVYLCASSPQGADGYTFGSGTRLTVV.

The chain couples TRBV14 to TRBJ2-5; 7 nucleotides align to TRBD1. J gave up 7 bases and V 0 bases, and 8 bases lay outside the gene matches. The CDR3 totals 15 residues. Per germline, CDR1 SGHDN and CDR2 FVKESK. The CDR3 protein is CASSQETGAPGTQYF. The CDR3 bases are TGTGCCAGCAGCCAAGAAACAGGGGCTCCGGGGACCCAGTACTTC.

J is TRBJ2-1 and V is TRBV7-3; 9 nucleotides match TRBD2. Germline trimming cut 0 bases from V and 9 bases from J; bases unmatched to any gene: 6. Germline lookup yields CDR1 SGHTA and CDR2 FQGTGA. The CDR3 contains 15 residues. CDR3 residues: CASSLTVAGGGEQFF. The CDR3, as DNA: TGTGCCAGCAGCTTAACGGTGGCGGGAGGGGGTGAGCAGTTCTTC.

This chain uses TRBV11-2 with TRBJ2-1, with 9 bases fitting TRBD2. CDR1 and CDR2 from the germline V gene are SGHAT and FQNNGV. There are 17 residues in the CDR3. Trimming took 6 bases from V and 0 from J; bases not matched to a gene: 9. The CDR3 is CASSPPSGTNSYNEQFF. DNA for the CDR3: TGTGCCAGCAGTCCACCTAGCGGGACGAACTCCTACAATGAGCAGTTCTTC.

The V and J genes are TRBV19 and TRBJ2-5, with TRBD2 identical over 12 bases. The DNA end is a closer match to TRBJ2-7, so the J assignment may be wrong. The germline V gene has CDR1 LNHDA and CDR2 SQIVND (reference sequence). The CDR3 is 16 residues long. CDR3 amino acids: CASSSRLAGVTYEQYF. The DNA of the CDR3 is TGTGCCAGTAGTTCCCGACTAGCGGGGGTGACCTACGAGCAGTACTTC.

The V and J genes are TRBV18 and TRBJ1-1; 7 positions agree with TRBD1. V dropped 4 bases and J dropped 4; count of bases not matched to a gene: 6. This CDR3 is built from 14 residues. In germline, CDR1 is KGHSH, CDR2 LQKENI. The CDR3 DNA follows: TGTGCCAGCTCACAACAGGGGAAAGGCACTGAAGCTTTCTTT. This encodes CASSQQGKGTEAFF.

This chain connects TRBV5-1 to TRBJ1-2; D is undetermined. CDR1 and CDR2 from the germline V gene are SGHRS and YFSETQ. The CDR3 extends over 15 amino acids. Trimming took off 2 bases at V and 2 bases at J, with 13 bases between the two ends. The CDR3 loop reads CASSFLGSLNYGYTF. CDR3 nucleotides: TGCGCCAGCAGCTTTCTGGGCTCTTTGAACTATGGCTACACCTTC.

This chain links TRBV19 with TRBJ2-3; TRBD2 agrees at 9 bases. The V gene end was trimmed by 4 bases and the J gene end by 5 bases; junction bases not matched to a gene: 10. CDR1 and CDR2 (germline): LNHDA, SQIVND (reference sequence). The CDR3 extends over 16 amino acids. The CDR3 is CASSSPRLAGLDTQYF. The DNA for the CDR3 is TGTGCCAGTAGTAGCCCCCGGCTAGCGGGGTTAGATACGCAGTATTTT. Full variable domain (remainder filled in from reference TRBV19 and TRBJ2-3): DGGITQSPKYLFRKEGQNVTLSCEQNLNHDAMYWYRQDPGQGLRLIYYSQIVNDFQKGDIAEGYSVSREKKESFPLTVTSAQKNPTAFYLCASSSPRLAGLDTQYFGPGTRLTVL.

This clone has more than one count but fewer than ten. The chain carries TRBV6-4 and TRBJ2-3; the match to TRBD2 covers 12 bases. The CDR3 covers 15 residues. The V gene end was trimmed by 2 bases and the J gene end by 3 bases; junction bases not matched to a gene: 0. Germline-derived CDR1 and CDR2 are MRHNA and SNTAGT. CDR3 nucleotide sequence: TGTGCCAGCAGTGACGGGACTAGCGGGACAGATACGCAGTATTTT. Encoded protein: CASSDGTSGTDTQYF.

The chain is built from TRBV19 and TRBJ1-4; a weak D match, TRBD1 (6 bases). Between the trimmed V and J ends, which lost 3 bases and 10 bases, there was a span of 12 bases. This CDR3 has 13 amino acids. Germline V gene sequence: CDR1 LNHDA, CDR2 SQIVND (reference sequence). For the CDR3, the DNA is TGTGCCAGTAGTATTGCAGGGGCCGGAAAACTGTTTTTT. Encoded protein: CASSIAGAGKLFF.

This chain connects TRBV6-5 to TRBJ2-1; 9 bases line up with TRBD1. The CDR3 extends over 14 amino acids. Losses at the gene ends were 10 bases for V and 11 bases for J; bases not matched to a gene: 15. Germline lookup yields CDR1 MNHEY and CDR2 SVGAGI. The CDR3 DNA reads TGTGCCACCAGGGGGACAGGGTTATCGGAAAAGCAGTTCTTC. Encoded protein: CATRGTGLSEKQFF.

J is TRBJ2-7 and V is TRBV27; TRBD1 matches 7 bases. Trimming removed 1 base from V and 2 bases from J; junction bases left unmatched: 5. Germline V lookup: CDR1 MNHEY, CDR2 SMNVEV (reference sequence). This CDR3 has 15 residues. CDR3 loop: CASSLFIQGPYEQYF. In DNA, the CDR3 is TGTGCCAGCAGTTTATTCATACAGGGGCCCTACGAGCAGTACTTC.

The chain couples TRBV4-1 to TRBJ1-1; maybe TRBD1 (6 bases). Trimming took off 0 bases at V and 10 bases at J, with 15 bases between the two ends. Germline V gene sequence: CDR1 MGHRA, CDR2 YSYEKL. CDR3 length: 14 residues. The CDR3 nucleotides read TGCGCCAGCAGCCAAGACAGACTCAAAGGGGGAGCTTTCTTT. Amino acid sequence: CASSQDRLKGGAFF.